This entry lists 17 T cell receptor beta chains sequenced from one sample in a study of blood T cell repertoires in COVID-19. Assay: immunoSEQ multiplex PCR; the TCRdb copy retains only in-frame clones and omits some. This table holds roughly 320,000 clones, 80% to 90% found once. The sample consisted of peripheral blood. These receptors all come from a woman between 50 and 59 years old with COVID-19, enrolled during active disease.

V and J are TRBV6-5 and TRBJ2-7; a possible D gene is TRBD2 (5 bases). The CDR3 loop spans 13 amino acids. V lost 6 bases to trimming and J lost 5 bases, with 14 bases between them. Germline V gene data show CDR1 as MNHEY and CDR2 as SVGAGI. CDR3 loop: CASRRAELNEQYF. CDR3 in DNA: TGTGCCAGCAGGAGGGCGGAGTTGAACGAGCAGTACTTC.

In the case of this clone: This same CDR3 is encoded by further DNA sequences in the sample. The chain has TRBV18 and TRBJ1-5; 8 bases agree with TRBD1. J gave up 5 bases and V 3 bases, and 0 bases lay outside the gene matches. Germline V gene data show CDR1 as KGHSH and CDR2 as LQKENI. This CDR3 is built from 13 residues. The CDR3 coding sequence is TGTGCCAGCTCACCGGACAGGGATCAGCCCCAGCATTTT. This codes for CASSPDRDQPQHF.

The chain employs TRBV19 and TRBJ2-5; 13 nucleotides agree with TRBD2. The CDR3 totals 15 residues. V lost 6 bases to trimming and J lost 4 bases; unmatched junction nucleotides: 5. CDR1 LNHDA and CDR2 SQIVND come from the germline V gene (reference sequence). CDR3 region: CASRPGLAGRETQYF. The CDR3 DNA reads TGTGCCAGTAGACCGGGACTAGCGGGAAGAGAGACCCAGTACTTC.

The chain carries TRBV5-1 and TRBJ2-2; tentative D call: TRBD1 (5 bases). Germline-derived CDR1 and CDR2 are SGHRS and YFSETQ. The CDR3 is made up of 16 amino acids. V was pared by 0 bases and J by 1 base, with 10 bases between. DNA of the CDR3: TGCGCCAGCAGCTTGGAAAGGGGTTGGAACACCGGGGAGCTGTTTTTT. Translation: CASSLERGWNTGELFF.

The rearrangement links TRBV7-9 to TRBJ1-4; 8 bases are shared with TRBD1. J gave up 4 bases and V 1 base, and 5 bases lay outside the gene matches. This CDR3 contains 16 residues. Germline V lookup: CDR1 SEHNR, CDR2 FQNEAQ (reference sequence). This CDR3 is CASSLDGTGNNEKLFF. The CDR3, as DNA: TGTGCCAGCAGCTTAGACGGGACAGGCAATAATGAAAAACTGTTTTTT. The full variable domain, with the rest looked up from reference TRBV7-9 and TRBJ1-4, is DTGVSQNPRHKITKRGQNVTFRCDPISEHNRLYWYRQTLGQGPEFLTYFQNEAQLEKSRLLSDRFSAERPKGSFSTLEIQRTEQGDSAMYLCASSLDGTGNNEKLFFGSGTQLSVL.

The rearrangement joins TRBV19 to TRBJ2-3; 8 nucleotides match TRBD2. After removal of 7 bases from V and 2 bases from J, the junction contained 8 bases not matched to a gene. The CDR3 is made up of 15 amino acids. Germline CDR1 LNHDA, CDR2 SQIVND (reference sequence). The CDR3 is CASTPGLGNTDTQYF. CDR3 coding DNA: TGTGCCAGTACCCCGGGACTAGGGAACACAGATACGCAGTATTTT.

In its sample, this clone was seen once. This chain joins TRBV30 and TRBJ2-7, with a tentative D call TRBD2 (6 bases). CDR3 length: 14 amino acids. Germline lookup yields CDR1 GTSNPN and CDR2 SVGIG (reference sequence). Trimming removed 0 bases at V and 2 bases at J, with 11 bases between. The CDR3 region is CAWSVSGSTYEQYF. CDR3 coding DNA: TGTGCCTGGAGTGTTTCCGGGAGTACCTACGAGCAGTACTTC.

The rearrangement uses TRBV6-2 or TRBV6-3 and TRBJ1-5; possibly TRBD1 for D (5 bases). With 4 bases removed from V and 0 bases from J, the gap between germline ends came to 10 bases. CDR3 length: 15 amino acids. Germline CDR1 is MNHEY and CDR2 is SVGEGT. CDR3 region: CASSLQVISNQPQHF. CDR3 DNA sequence: TGTGCCAGCAGTTTACAGGTGATTAGCAATCAGCCCCAGCATTTT.

The rearrangement joins TRBV5-6 to TRBJ1-6, with a weak D call TRBD1 (5 bases). V was trimmed by 4 bases and J by 3 bases, leaving 14 bases between them. The CDR3 runs to 16 residues. Per the germline V gene, CDR1 is SGHDT and CDR2 is YYEEEE. The CDR3 sequence: CASSPRGGDYNSPLHF. The CDR3 DNA sequence: TGTGCCAGCAGCCCCCGGGGGGGGGACTATAATTCACCCCTCCACTTT.

This chain links TRBV7-2 with TRBJ2-2; possibly TRBD2 for D (6 bases). The CDR3 length is 15 residues. Germline-derived CDR1 and CDR2 are SGHTA and FQGNSA. V lost 6 bases, J lost 0 bases, and 11 bases lay in between. The CDR3 region is CASRVAASNTGELFF. CDR3 nucleotide sequence: TGTGCCAGCAGAGTAGCGGCTTCGAACACCGGGGAGCTGTTTTTT.

This clone was recorded only once. The chain has TRBV4-1 and TRBJ1-6; TRBD1 agrees at 7 bases. CDR3 size: 18 residues. Per germline, CDR1 MGHRA and CDR2 YSYEKL. V shed 1 base and J 5 bases; nucleotides not matched to a gene: 11. The CDR3 sequence is CASSQGRGQTRDNSPLHF. The CDR3 DNA reads TGCGCCAGCAGCCAAGGAAGGGGACAGACACGGGATAATTCACCCCTCCACTTT.

The chain uses TRBV5-6 and TRBJ2-7, with a tentative D call TRBD1 (5 bases). The CDR3 length is 13 residues. Trimming removed 0 bases at V and 3 bases at J, with 7 bases between. Looked up from germline, CDR1 is SGHDT and CDR2 is YYEEEE. The CDR3 region is CASSLGGHYEQYF. In nucleotides, the CDR3 is TGTGCCAGCAGCTTGGGCGGACACTACGAGCAGTACTTC.

This sequence joins TRBV11-3 and TRBJ1-6, with 8 bases fitting TRBD1. Unmatched junction bases numbered 0, after V lost 4 bases and J lost 7 bases. This CDR3 region has 13 residues. CDR1 is SGHNT, CDR2 YENEEA, per germline. The CDR3, as DNA: TGTGCCAGCAGCTGGGACAGGAATTCACCCCTCCACTTT. Residues: CASSWDRNSPLHF.

V is TRBV4-3 and J is TRBJ1-4; no clear D. V was clipped by 0 bases and J by 3 bases, with 17 bases between them. Germline V gives CDR1 LGHNA, CDR2 YSLEER. The CDR3 loop spans 18 amino acids. The CDR3 DNA is TGCGCCAGCAGCCAAGACCAAACCCGCCCGGGAGCTAATGAAAAACTGTTTTTT. Protein: CASSQDQTRPGANEKLFF.

This clone was counted a few times. V is TRBV29-1 and J is TRBJ2-3; no firm D call. Germline loops: CDR1 SQVTM, CDR2 ANQGSEA. This CDR3 has 12 residues. With 3 bases removed from V and 7 bases from J, the gap between germline ends came to 11 bases. Written as DNA, the CDR3 is TGCAGCGTTGATACTAACTGGAATACGCAGTATTTT. It encodes CSVDTNWNTQYF.

This chain joins TRBV2 and TRBJ1-4; no clear D gene. Germline-derived CDR1 and CDR2 are SNHLY and FYNNEI. The CDR3 is 11 residues long. Trimming removed 7 bases from V and 5 bases from J, with 5 bases in between. The CDR3 DNA follows: TGTGCCAGCACCTCCAATGAAAAACTGTTTTTT. Translation gives CASTSNEKLFF.

This clone came up a few times. This rearrangement joins TRBV24-1 to TRBJ1-2; no definite D call. Germline CDR1 is KGHDR and CDR2 is SFDVKD. The CDR3 is 12 residues long. With 3 bases removed from V and 8 bases from J, the gap between germline ends came to 9 bases. The CDR3 nucleotides read TGTGCCACCAGTGATACAGCGGGAGGCTACACCTTC. Translated, it gives CATSDTAGGYTF.